The clone carrying this TCR beta chain was seen a few times. Its specificity is unknown. Generated by immunoSEQ multiplex PCR, the TCRdb table keeps only in-frame clones and is missing some. This table has some 340,000 clones, 86% appearing once. This record comes from a study of Ad26.COV2.S vaccination and SARS-CoV-2 variants. Study conclusions and caveats: Once vaccination had occurred, spike-specific CD8+ and CD4+ T cell responses reportedly showed substantial breadth. Vaccine recipients posted higher spike-specific TCR breadth than their placebo counterparts.

The treatment is: roughly 18 received Ad26.COV2.S at low or high dose, single or two shots; about 5 received placebo; per-sample allocation not given. The samples date from day 63 after the first vaccine or placebo injection. Vaccination used an Ad26 vector expressing Wuhan-strain SARS-CoV-2 spike. The sequences come from peripheral blood, collected in a trial of Ad26.COV2.S vaccine versus placebo. This TCR was sampled from a person between 18 and 59 years old who received the Ad26.COV2.S COVID-19 vaccine or a placebo.

CDR3 loop: CASRGTGPYEKLFF. The CDR3 region has the DNA TGTGCCAGCAGGGGGACAGGACCCTATGAAAAACTGTTTTTT. V and J are TRBV6-5 and TRBJ1-4, with 8 nucleotides matching TRBD1. The CDR3 is 14 amino acids. V lost 6 bases and J lost 6; bases outside the gene matches: 6. CDR1 is MNHEY, CDR2 SVGAGI, per germline.